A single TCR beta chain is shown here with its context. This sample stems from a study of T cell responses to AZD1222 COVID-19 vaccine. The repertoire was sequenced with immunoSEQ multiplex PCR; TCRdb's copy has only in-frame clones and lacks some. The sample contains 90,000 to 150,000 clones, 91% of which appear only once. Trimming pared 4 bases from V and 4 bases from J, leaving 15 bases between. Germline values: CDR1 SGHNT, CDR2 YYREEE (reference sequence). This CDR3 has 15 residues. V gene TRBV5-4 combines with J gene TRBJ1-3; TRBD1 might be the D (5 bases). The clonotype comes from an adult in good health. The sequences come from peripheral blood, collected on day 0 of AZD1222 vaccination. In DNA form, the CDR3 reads TGTGCCAGCAGCCAGATGGGACGGGTGGGAAACACCATATATTTT. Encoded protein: CASSQMGRVGNTIYF.